Below are 29 T cell receptor beta chains sequenced from a single sample in a study of T-cell reconstitution after alpha-beta-depleted transplantation in children listed by TCRdb under 2016. The sample's treatment or condition label, in plain terms: allogeneic hematopoietic cell transplantation with graft depleted of TCRalphabeta T cells and CD19 B cells. Library creation used PCR. TCRdb records Illumina HiSeq 2500 as the sequencer. TCR library preparation used molecular barcoding, with unique molecular identifiers applied to normalize quantification of the TCRbeta repertoire. The public sequencing data were trimmed at Q25 with fastp and processed into clonotypes with MiXCR by TCRdb, which kept only in-frame beta chains. Entries are consolidated by CDR3 protein sequence, retaining the most common genes and DNA. Recorded for this sample are 600,000 to 800,000 distinct CDR3 sequences; 10% to 15% of them occurred a single time. The ten biggest clones cover 0.79% of the sample.

The input for sequencing was PBMCs, taken before TCRalphabeta/CD19-depleted stem cell transplant. The receptor set was obtained from a girl aged 2-10 years with congenital amegakaryocytic thrombocytopenia, due to receive a stem cell transplant.

This clonotype was picked up many times. The chain combines TRBV12-3 or TRBV12-4 with TRBJ2-2, with D tentatively TRBD2 (6 bases). V lost 5 bases and J lost 7, with 20 bases in between. The CDR3 contains 16 residues. CDR3 protein: CASSSVGAGRVGELFF. The CDR3 region has the DNA TGTGCCAGCAGTAGCGTAGGCGCGGGAAGGGTCGGGGAGCTGTTTTTT.

As to this clonotype: It may be a read error: a sequence one base away is much more abundant. This chain joins TRBV12-3 or TRBV12-4 and TRBJ1-1; D possibly corresponds to TRBD1 (5 bases). The CDR3 contains 16 residues. With 7 bases removed from V and 3 bases from J, the gap between germline ends came to 21 bases. The CDR3 region has the DNA TGTGCCAGCAAGACATTCCGGGGCAGGGAAGACACTGAAGCTTTCTTT. It translates to CASKTFRGREDTEAFF.

This clonotype was counted a few times. The CDR3 loop is CASSGEDEQYF. In DNA form, the CDR3 reads TGTGCCAGCAGCGGAGAAGACGAGCAGTACTTC. The chain recombines TRBV9 with TRBJ2-7; no firm D call. The V end lost 3 bases, the J end lost 5 bases, and 6 bases lay between the germline ends. The CDR3 length is 11 residues. Germline V gene lookup returns CDR1 SGDLS and CDR2 YYNGEE.

This clonotype was seen a few times. CDR3 in amino acids: CASSWVVAGEGNEQFF. CDR3 DNA: TGCGCCAGCAGCTGGGTTGTAGCGGGAGAAGGCAATGAGCAGTTCTTC. The genes are TRBV5-1 and TRBJ2-1; 9 bases fit TRBD2. Germline V gene lookup returns CDR1 SGHRS and CDR2 YFSETQ. Trimming at V came to 3 bases and at J to 6 bases, leaving 10 bases not matched to a gene. The CDR3 length is 16 residues. The full variable domain, with the rest looked up from reference TRBV5-1 and TRBJ2-1, is KAGVTQTPRYLIKTRGQQVTLSCSPISGHRSVSWYQQTPGQGLQFLFEYFSETQRNKGNFPGRFSGRQFSNSRSEMNVSTLELGDSALYLCASSWVVAGEGNEQFFGPGTRLTVL.

At least ten counts were recorded for this clonotype. V and J are TRBV10-3 and TRBJ1-1; TRBD1 is a possible D gene (5 bases). V lost 7 bases and J 6 bases, leaving 18 bases between the germline ends. The germline gives CDR1 ENHRY, CDR2 SYGVKD. There are 14 residues in the CDR3. CDR3 sequence reads: CAITPDGRGAEAFF. The CDR3 DNA reads TGTGCCATCACTCCGGACGGCCGGGGGGCTGAAGCTTTCTTT.

This clonotype was found many times. The chain recombines TRBV10-3 with TRBJ1-2; 9 bases line up with TRBD1. The CDR3 is made up of 13 amino acids. CDR1 and CDR2 from the germline V gene are ENHRY and SYGVKD. V lost 4 bases and J lost 6; bases outside the gene matches: 3. The CDR3 region has the DNA TGTGCCATCAGTGGGACAGGGGAAGATGGCTACACCTTC. Translating gives CAISGTGEDGYTF.

Points on this clonotype: A much larger clone lies one base from this, so it may be a read error. The chain has TRBV20-1 and TRBJ2-7; weak D call: TRBD2 (6 bases). There are 16 residues in the CDR3. V dropped 7 bases and J dropped 3 bases, with 25 bases sitting between them. Germline loops: CDR1 DFQATT, CDR2 SNEGSKA (reference sequence). The CDR3 DNA follows: TGCAGTGTATTTGGGGGGAGCCTCCATGCCGGCTACGAGCAGTACTTC. Its protein product is CSVFGGSLHAGYEQYF.

This clonotype was recorded a few times. The chain joins TRBV12-5 to TRBJ2-1; D might be TRBD2 (5 bases). The CDR3 has 15 amino acids. V was cut by 4 bases and J by 1 base, with 11 bases left in between. Germline V gene lookup returns CDR1 LGHNT and CDR2 FRNRAP. CDR3 nucleotides: TGTGCTAGTGGTTCTCCCGGGGTATCCTACAATGAGCAGTTCTTC. It yields the protein CASGSPGVSYNEQFF. The whole variable domain, remainder taken from reference TRBV12-5 and TRBJ2-1, is DARVTQTPRHKVTEMGQEVTMRCQPILGHNTVFWYRQTMMQGLELLAYFRNRAPLDDSGMPKDRFSAEMPDATLATLKIQPSEPRDSAVYFCASGSPGVSYNEQFFGPGTRLTVL.

Ten or more counts support this clonotype. This CDR3 reads CASSVDRGRNTEAFF. The CDR3 DNA reads as TGCGCCAGCAGCGTAGACAGGGGCCGAAACACTGAAGCTTTCTTT. This chain connects TRBV5-1 to TRBJ1-1, with 8 bases that match TRBD1. Germline V gene lookup returns CDR1 SGHRS and CDR2 YFSETQ. Unmatched junction bases numbered 7, after V lost 4 bases and J lost 2 bases. This CDR3 contains 15 residues.

This clonotype was seen ten or more times. This CDR3 reads CSAREEFSGAEAFF. Written as DNA, the CDR3 is TGCAGTGCTAGAGAAGAGTTTTCTGGCGCTGAAGCTTTCTTT. This chain connects TRBV20-1 to TRBJ1-1; no firm D call. Trimming left V 0 bases short and J 6 bases short, with 14 bases between. CDR1 is DFQATT, CDR2 SNEGSKA, per germline (reference sequence). The CDR3 loop spans 14 amino acids.

This clonotype occurred a few times. V is TRBV27 and J is TRBJ1-1; no definite D call. Germline values: CDR1 MNHEY, CDR2 SMNVEV (reference sequence). The V end lost 5 bases, the J end lost 5 bases, and 18 bases lay between the germline ends. CDR3 size: 15 residues. In nucleotides, the CDR3 is TGTGCCAGCAGTCCCCTAGGACCCACGGGAACTGAAGCTTTCTTT. Encoded protein: CASSPLGPTGTEAFF.

The J gene is TRBJ2-7, the V gene TRBV20-1; 9 bases match TRBD1. The germline V gene has CDR1 DFQATT and CDR2 SNEGSKA (reference sequence). Trimming at V came to 2 bases and at J to 3 bases, leaving 11 bases not matched to a gene. This CDR3 is 16 amino acids long. The CDR3 loop is CSARRISTGGDYEQYF. In nucleotides, the CDR3 is TGCAGTGCTAGACGCATCTCCACAGGGGGCGACTACGAGCAGTACTTC.

This clonotype was counted a few times. J is TRBJ1-2 and V is TRBV20-1; D ambiguous. Germline lookup yields CDR1 DFQATT and CDR2 SNEGSKA (reference sequence). The CDR3 totals 15 residues. V dropped 1 base and J dropped 0 bases, with 12 bases sitting between them. The CDR3 spells CSARGGEPTNYGYTF. The CDR3 DNA sequence: TGCAGTGCTAGAGGAGGCGAGCCCACTAACTATGGCTACACCTTC.

This clonotype appeared a few times. The chain is built from TRBV5-5 and TRBJ2-7, with a weak D call TRBD2 (5 bases). This CDR3 is 14 amino acids long. V gave up 0 bases and J gave up 5 bases, with 12 bases separating them. Looked up from germline, CDR1 is SGHKS and CDR2 is YYEKEE (reference sequence). CDR3 loop: CASSLGLERDEQYF. The CDR3 DNA sequence: TGTGCCAGCAGCTTGGGGTTGGAGAGGGACGAGCAGTACTTC. Using reference TRBV5-5 and TRBJ2-7 for the parts outside the CDR3, the full variable domain is DAGVTQSPTHLIKTRGQQVTLRCSPISGHKSVSWYQQVLGQGPQFIFQYYEKEERGRGNFPDRFSARQFPNYSSELNVNALLLGDSALYLCASSLGLERDEQYFGPGTRLTVT.

This clonotype came up many times. The chain uses TRBV20-1 and TRBJ1-5; possibly TRBD1 for D (5 bases). V was cut by 0 bases and J by 4 bases, with 13 bases left in between. CDR3 size: 15 residues. Germline CDR1 is DFQATT and CDR2 is SNEGSKA (reference sequence). CDR3 residues: CSARELGRINQPQHF. DNA of the CDR3: TGCAGTGCTAGAGAATTGGGACGGATAAATCAGCCCCAGCATTTT.

A few counts support this clonotype. V and J are TRBV27 and TRBJ2-1, with 7 bases lining up with TRBD1. Per germline, CDR1 MNHEY and CDR2 SMNVEV (reference sequence). CDR3 length: 15 residues. The trim removed 8 bases at V and 0 bases at J, leaving 7 bases unmatched. CDR3 region: CASWDRDSSYNEQFF. CDR3 DNA sequence: TGTGCCAGCTGGGATCGGGACAGCTCCTACAATGAGCAGTTCTTC.

This clonotype was counted ten times or more. The chain carries TRBV4-1 and TRBJ2-3; D possibly corresponds to TRBD2 (6 bases). Germline V gene sequence: CDR1 MGHRA, CDR2 YSYEKL. CDR3 length: 16 amino acids. Trimming removed 3 bases at V and 4 bases at J, with 17 bases between. The DNA of the CDR3 is TGCGCCAGCAGCCACGCTACGTCTAGCGTAGCAGATACGCAGTATTTT. It translates to CASSHATSSVADTQYF.

This clonotype was picked up many times. J is TRBJ2-1 and V is TRBV12-3 or TRBV12-4; D may be TRBD1 (6 bases). The V end lost 1 base, the J end lost 3 bases, and 13 bases lay between the germline ends. This CDR3 spans 16 amino acids. The chain's CDR3 is CASSLVGRGIYNEQFF. The CDR3 region has the DNA TGTGCCAGCAGTTTAGTAGGCAGGGGCATCTACAATGAGCAGTTCTTC.

This clonotype was observed many times. The chain's CDR3 is CASSTSGYNEQFF. Written as DNA, the CDR3 is TGTGCCAGCTCTACTAGCGGCTACAATGAGCAGTTCTTC. J is TRBJ2-1 and V is TRBV12-3 or TRBV12-4, with 8 positions matching TRBD2. CDR3 length: 13 amino acids. J gave up 3 bases and V 8 bases, and 3 bases lay outside the gene matches.

In this sample, this clonotype turned up many times. This chain joins TRBV12-3 or TRBV12-4 and TRBJ2-7; D perhaps matches TRBD2 (5 bases). The V end lost 10 bases, the J end lost 7 bases, and 20 bases lay between the germline ends. The CDR3 runs 13 residues. CDR3: CATTVWGENEQYF. The CDR3 DNA reads as TGTGCCACCACTGTCTGGGGAGAGAATGAGCAGTACTTC.

This chain joins TRBV19 and TRBJ2-2, with D perhaps matching TRBD1 or TRBD2 (5 bases each). CDR3 length: 14 amino acids. Trimming left V 3 bases short and J 6 bases short, with 11 bases between. The germline gives CDR1 LNHDA, CDR2 SQIVND (reference sequence). The CDR3 nucleotides are TGTGCCAGTAGTATCGGGGCGTCGGCCGGGGAGCTGTTTTTT. It encodes CASSIGASAGELFF.

This CDR3 reads CASTGRQVVTYNEQFF. The CDR3 DNA is TGTGCCAGCACCGGAAGACAGGTAGTGACCTACAATGAGCAGTTCTTC. This chain links TRBV12-3 or TRBV12-4 with TRBJ2-1, with a weak D call TRBD1 (6 bases). This CDR3 has 16 amino acids. V dropped 7 bases and J dropped 2 bases, with 18 bases sitting between them.

This clonotype was detected many times. The chain combines TRBV11-1 with TRBJ1-2; 9 bases agree with TRBD1. V lost 1 base, J lost 7 bases, and 19 bases stayed unmatched. The germline CDR1 and CDR2 sequences are SGHAT and FQDESV (reference sequence). The CDR3 has 19 amino acids. The DNA for the CDR3 is TGTGCCAGCAGCTTAGAGGTCGGGGGACAGGGTGCTCTCTCTCGTGGCTACACCTTC. It specifies CASSLEVGGQGALSRGYTF.

The rearrangement links TRBV18 to TRBJ2-1; D is uncertain. The CDR3 has 12 residues. CDR1 KGHSH and CDR2 LQKENI come from the germline V gene. Trimming left V 6 bases short and J 8 bases short, with 11 bases between. The CDR3 spells CASSRVADEQFF. In nucleotides, the CDR3 is TGTGCCAGCTCCCGGGTAGCCGATGAGCAGTTCTTC.

This chain connects TRBV25-1 to TRBJ1-4; D gene uncertain. Trimming left V 1 base short and J 4 bases short, with 7 bases between. Germline V gene sequence: CDR1 MGHDK, CDR2 SYGVNS. The CDR3 runs 14 residues. CDR3 DNA: TGTGCCAGCAGTGAATGGGCCCTTAATGAAAAACTGTTTTTT. Translation gives CASSEWALNEKLFF.

This clonotype was counted only a few times. The chain links TRBV7-9 to TRBJ2-1; D gene unclear. CDR3 length: 13 residues. Germline V gives CDR1 SEHNR, CDR2 FQNEAQ (reference sequence). Trimming left V 5 bases short and J 8 bases short, with 13 bases between. The CDR3 DNA sequence: TGTGCCAGCAGCCCAGAACAGCGACATGAGCAGTTCTTC. Its protein is CASSPEQRHEQFF.

The gene calls are TRBV18 and TRBJ2-5, with D perhaps TRBD2 (5 bases). Germline V gene lookup returns CDR1 KGHSH and CDR2 LQKENI. The length of the CDR3 is 14 residues. Trimming stripped 2 bases from V and 4 bases from J, with 11 bases between. CDR3 residues: CASSPRLAGETQYF. CDR3 nucleotides: TGTGCCAGCTCACCAAGGTTGGCGGGAGAGACCCAGTACTTC.

With respect to this clonotype: This may come from a read error, since a much larger clone is one base off. The V and J genes are TRBV10-2 and TRBJ2-7, with a weak D call TRBD2 (5 bases). The CDR3 consists of 15 residues. CDR1 and CDR2 from the germline V gene are WSHSY and SAAADI. Trimming cost V 2 bases and J 9 bases, with 20 bases left between them. CDR3 region: CASSELGALVHGQYF. CDR3 in DNA: TGCGCCAGCAGTGAGCTGGGAGCCCTTGTCCACGGGCAGTACTTC.

The chain carries TRBV10-1 and TRBJ2-2, with 9 bases fitting TRBD2. J lost 5 bases, V lost 4 bases, and 8 bases had no gene match. The CDR3 is 16 residues long. In germline, CDR1 is WNHNN, CDR2 SYGVQD (reference sequence). As DNA, the CDR3 is TGCGCCAGCAGTGCGCGGGAGGGCCGTGATACCGGGGAGCTGTTTTTT. Its protein is CASSAREGRDTGELFF.